These 26 T cell receptor beta chains were sequenced from one sample in a study of T cell responses to AZD1222 COVID-19 vaccine (dated by TCRdb to about 2021). Per the publication, the time point label means: baseline before first vaccination. The library was obtained by the immunoSEQ multiplex PCR assay. As stored in TCRdb, this immuneACCESS dataset retains in-frame rearrangements with V and J assigned. A fraction of the clones does not appear; measured against another copy, unresolved V genes explain less than half of the discrepancy, and the remainder lacks a known reason. This sample comprises roughly 120,000 clones, roughly 90% of them detected only once. Of the sample, 4% to 5% falls within the top ten clones. Sequenced material: peripheral blood, taken on day 0 of AZD1222 vaccination. Receptors originate from an adult in good health.

This clone was recorded only once. The chain uses TRBV4-1 and TRBJ2-3; D remains ambiguous. The germline V gene encodes CDR1 MGHRA and CDR2 YSYEKL. The CDR3 length is 14 residues. V shed 0 bases and J shed 8 bases, with 12 bases lying between them. CDR3 sequence (DNA): TGCGCCAGCAGCCAAGAACGTCTGCGAGGTACGCAGTATTTT. This gives the protein CASSQERLRGTQYF.

This chain uses TRBV4-1 with TRBJ2-1; D not resolved. The V gene's germline CDR1 is MGHRA and CDR2 YSYEKL. V lost 3 bases and J lost 10, with 7 bases in between. The CDR3 extends over 11 amino acids. CDR3 protein: CASSQRSEQFF. In DNA, the CDR3 is TGCGCCAGCAGCCAGAGGTCGGAGCAGTTCTTC.

The chain recombines TRBV12-3 or TRBV12-4 with TRBJ1-1, with D hard to call. CDR3 length: 13 residues. The V end lost 2 bases, the J end lost 7 bases, and 11 bases lay between the germline ends. The CDR3 region has the DNA TGTGCCAGCAGTTTACTTAGCGAAAGTGAAGCTTTCTTT. The encoded protein is CASSLLSESEAFF.

This chain uses TRBV7-9 with TRBJ2-7, with 9 bases that match TRBD1. CDR3 length: 14 residues. The germline V gene encodes CDR1 SEHNR and CDR2 FQNEAQ (reference sequence). V lost 2 bases, J lost 5 bases, and 4 bases stayed unmatched. The chain's CDR3 is CASSLTGGRDEQYF. The CDR3 coding sequence is TGTGCCAGCAGCTTAACAGGGGGCAGGGACGAGCAGTACTTC.

Only a few counts were recorded for this clone. V is TRBV3-1 (or the pseudogene TRBV3-2) and J is TRBJ2-7; D gene unclear. Germline V gene sequence: CDR1 LGHDT, CDR2 YNNKEL (reference sequence). V lost 3 bases and J 5 bases, leaving 14 bases between the germline ends. This CDR3 spans 14 amino acids. The CDR3 DNA follows: TGTGCCAGCAGCCAGGTGGGGTTTCCCGACGAGCAGTACTTC. Translating it yields CASSQVGFPDEQYF.

CDR3 amino acids: CASRKIGDPLGELFF. DNA of the CDR3: TGTGCCAGCAGAAAAATCGGGGACCCGCTCGGGGAGCTGTTTTTT. The genes are TRBV2 and TRBJ2-2; tentatively, D is TRBD1 or TRBD2 (5 bases each). The CDR3 sequence is 15 residues long. Germline V lookup: CDR1 SNHLY, CDR2 FYNNEI. Trimming removed 6 bases from V and 7 bases from J, with 18 bases in between.

V is TRBV7-3 and J is TRBJ2-7, with 10 bases matching TRBD2. Per germline, CDR1 SGHTA and CDR2 FQGTGA. The ends lost 2 bases at V and 5 bases at J; junction bases unmatched: 6. CDR3 length: 15 residues. CDR3 in amino acids: CASSLVASGSNEQYF. The CDR3 DNA sequence: TGTGCCAGCAGCTTAGTGGCTAGCGGGAGTAACGAGCAGTACTTC.

The CDR3 here is CSASKGQGYYGYTF. CDR3 sequence (DNA): TGCAGTGCTAGTAAGGGACAGGGGTATTATGGCTACACCTTC. The J gene is TRBJ1-2, the V gene TRBV20-1, with 10 bases fitting TRBD1. The CDR3 contains 14 residues. Per germline, CDR1 DFQATT and CDR2 SNEGSKA (reference sequence). Trimming removed 3 bases from V and 5 bases from J; junction bases left unmatched: 6.

This clone is a singleton in its sample. The chain joins TRBV28 to TRBJ2-7; D is possibly TRBD1 or TRBD2 (5 bases each). Trimming cost V 7 bases and J 6 bases, with 25 bases left between them. Germline lookup yields CDR1 MDHEN and CDR2 SYDVKM. This CDR3 contains 16 residues. The CDR3 protein is CASTPLYRGASSEQYF. As DNA, the CDR3 is TGTGCCAGCACGCCACTCTACAGAGGGGCTTCGTCCGAGCAGTACTTC.

This chain links TRBV7-9 with TRBJ1-5; the D gene is possibly TRBD1 (5 bases). Trimming took 0 bases from V and 0 from J, leaving 15 bases between them. CDR1 and CDR2 (germline): SEHNR, FQNEAQ (reference sequence). The CDR3 runs 18 residues. The CDR3 is CASSLAPTLDSSNQPQHF. In nucleotides, the CDR3 is TGTGCCAGCAGCTTAGCCCCAACCCTTGACAGTAGCAATCAGCCCCAGCATTTT.

The chain links TRBV4-1 to TRBJ1-1, with D unresolved. Trimming removed 2 bases from V and 0 bases from J, with 4 bases in between. The CDR3 spans 13 residues. Germline values: CDR1 MGHRA, CDR2 YSYEKL. CDR3 sequence: CASSQQLNTEAFF. CDR3 sequence (DNA): TGCGCCAGCAGCCAACAACTGAACACTGAAGCTTTCTTT.

A remark on this clone: This sample also contains other DNA sequences that code for the same CDR3. The V and J genes are TRBV18 and TRBJ2-7; 7 bases map to TRBD1. The CDR3 runs 12 residues. The V and J ends lost 3 bases and 4 bases, in that order; junction bases with no gene match: 0. Germline V CDR1 and CDR2: KGHSH, LQKENI. CDR3 protein: CASSPGQYEQYF. For the CDR3, the DNA is TGTGCCAGCTCACCGGGACAGTACGAGCAGTACTTC. Full variable domain (missing parts from reference TRBV18 and TRBJ2-7): NAGVMQNPRHLVRRRGQEARLRCSPMKGHSHVYWYRQLPEEGLKFMVYLQKENIIDESGMPKERFSAEFPKEGPSILRIQQVVRGDSAAYFCASSPGQYEQYFGPGTRLTVT.

The CDR3 protein is CAWSEGHGWETQYF. As DNA, the CDR3 is TGTGCCTGGAGTGAGGGACACGGTTGGGAGACCCAGTACTTC. The chain uses TRBV30 and TRBJ2-5; D perhaps matches TRBD1 (6 bases). Germline CDR1 and CDR2: GTSNPN and SVGIG (reference sequence). V was trimmed by 1 base and J by 5 bases, leaving 14 bases between them. The CDR3 length is 14 residues.

This chain uses TRBV7-2 with TRBJ1-5; tentative D call: TRBD1 (5 bases). This CDR3 is built from 14 residues. From germline, CDR1 is SGHTA and CDR2 FQGNSA. Trimming shortened V by 8 bases and J by 2 bases, and 13 bases separated the two germline ends. The CDR3 sequence: CASGARGGNQPQHF. The CDR3 region has the DNA TGTGCCAGCGGAGCGAGGGGCGGCAATCAGCCCCAGCATTTT. Supplemented by reference TRBV7-2 and TRBJ1-5, the full variable domain reads GAGVSQSPSNKVTEKGKDVELRCDPISGHTALYWYRQSLGQGLEFLIYFQGNSAPDKSGLPSDRFSAERTGGSVSTLTIQRTQQEDSAVYLCASGARGGNQPQHFGDGTRLSIL.

V and J are TRBV19 and TRBJ1-6; 7 bases are a match to TRBD1. Germline CDR1 is LNHDA and CDR2 is SQIVND (reference sequence). The length of the CDR3 is 14 residues. After removal of 7 bases from V and 6 bases from J, the junction contained 6 bases not matched to a gene. CDR3: CASNKGQRNSPLHF. The CDR3 DNA reads TGTGCCAGTAATAAGGGACAGCGTAATTCACCCCTCCACTTT. The full variable domain, completed using reference TRBV19 and TRBJ1-6, is DGGITQSPKYLFRKEGQNVTLSCEQNLNHDAMYWYRQDPGQGLRLIYYSQIVNDFQKGDIAEGYSVSREKKESFPLTVTSAQKNPTAFYLCASNKGQRNSPLHFGNGTRLTVT.

This chain links TRBV27 with TRBJ1-1, with a tentative D call TRBD1 (6 bases). V dropped 2 bases and J dropped 7 bases, with 17 bases sitting between them. The CDR3 runs to 15 residues. Germline V gene data show CDR1 as MNHEY and CDR2 as SMNVEV (reference sequence). CDR3 protein: CASSLKGRVQGEAFF. The CDR3 bases are TGTGCCAGCAGTTTAAAGGGGAGGGTACAGGGTGAAGCTTTCTTT.

V gene TRBV12-3 or TRBV12-4 combines with J gene TRBJ1-2; no clear D gene. The length of the CDR3 is 13 residues. Between the trimmed V and J ends, which lost 5 bases and 8 bases, there was a span of 15 bases. The DNA of the CDR3 is TGTGCCAGCAGTCTCCCAAGCTCAAGCGGCTACACCTTC. It codes for CASSLPSSSGYTF.

The gene calls are TRBV5-1 and TRBJ2-2; D is undetermined. Germline values: CDR1 SGHRS, CDR2 YFSETQ. The V end was cut by 4 bases, the J end by 10 bases, with 17 bases between. The CDR3 consists of 14 residues. Written as DNA, the CDR3 is TGCGCCAGCAGCCTTGAGACGTATGCCGAGGAGCTGTTTTTT. It specifies CASSLETYAEELFF.

The chain combines TRBV9 with TRBJ1-2; D is perhaps TRBD1 (6 bases). The germline V and J ends were trimmed by 0 bases and 4 bases, with 13 bases remaining between them. This CDR3 has 15 amino acids. The germline V gene has CDR1 SGDLS and CDR2 YYNGEE. CDR3: CASSVAGAALYGYTF. CDR3 coding DNA: TGTGCCAGCAGCGTAGCGGGGGCAGCCCTCTATGGCTACACCTTC.

The genes are TRBV19 and TRBJ2-5; 10 bases map to TRBD2. CDR3 size: 16 residues. J lost 5 bases, V lost 3 bases, and 9 bases had no gene match. From germline, CDR1 is LNHDA and CDR2 SQIVND (reference sequence). CDR3 protein: CASSITLAGVGETQYF. CDR3 sequence (DNA): TGTGCCAGTAGTATCACGCTAGCGGGAGTTGGGGAGACCCAGTACTTC.

This chain connects TRBV7-2 to TRBJ1-5; TRBD1 might be the D (5 bases). Trimming took 3 bases from V and 7 from J, leaving 19 bases between them. The CDR3 is 16 amino acids. Germline V CDR1 and CDR2: SGHTA, FQGNSA. The CDR3 spells CASSLRGPGSGQPQHF. The DNA of the CDR3 is TGTGCCAGCAGCTTGCGGGGTCCAGGGAGTGGACAGCCCCAGCATTTT.

The J gene is TRBJ2-5, the V gene TRBV5-6; 7 bases line up with TRBD1. The CDR3 has 15 amino acids. With V trimmed by 0 bases and J by 7 bases, 9 bases remained unmatched. Germline CDR1 reads SGHDT; CDR2 reads YYEEEE. The CDR3 region has the DNA TGTGCCAGCAGCTTGGGAGGGGGCCAGTCAGGGACCCAGTACTTC. Translation: CASSLGGGQSGTQYF.

This chain links TRBV10-3 with TRBJ1-2; no clear D gene. This CDR3 region has 13 residues. The V end was cut by 3 bases, the J end by 2 bases, with 7 bases between. Germline loops: CDR1 ENHRY, CDR2 SYGVKD. DNA of the CDR3: TGTGCCATCAGTGATACGGCCAACTATGGCTACACCTTC. This codes for CAISDTANYGYTF.

This clone turned up a few times. The chain is built from TRBV29-1 and TRBJ2-5; D gene unclear. The germline V and J ends were trimmed by 3 bases and 5 bases, with 10 bases remaining between them. The CDR3 loop spans 12 amino acids. Germline V gives CDR1 SQVTM, CDR2 ANQGSEA. CDR3 coding DNA: TGCAGCGTTGATAAGGGTTTGGAGACCCAGTACTTC. Encoded protein: CSVDKGLETQYF. Together with reference TRBV29-1 and TRBJ2-5, the CDR3 gives the full variable domain: SAVISQKPSRDICQRGTSLTIQCQVDSQVTMMFWYRQQPGQSLTLIATANQGSEATYESGFVIDKFPISRPNLTFSTLTVSNMSPEDSSIYLCSVDKGLETQYFGPGTRLLVL.

The V gene is TRBV4-2, the J gene TRBJ2-7; D could derive from TRBD1 or TRBD2 (5 bases each). The germline gives CDR1 LGHNA, CDR2 YNFKEQ. The CDR3 totals 14 residues. Deletions cut 0 bases from V and 0 bases from J, with 6 bases between. The CDR3, as DNA: TGTGCCAGCAGCCAAGAGGGACCCTCCTACGAGCAGTACTTC. This translates into CASSQEGPSYEQYF.

The chain recombines TRBV30 with TRBJ1-2; 9 nucleotides align to TRBD1. The CDR3 is 16 residues long. Germline CDR1 and CDR2: GTSNPN and SVGIG (reference sequence). The ends lost 3 bases at V and 5 bases at J; junction bases unmatched: 13. The CDR3 is CAWRGTGFKGGYGYTF. The CDR3, as DNA: TGTGCCTGGAGGGGGACAGGGTTTAAGGGAGGGTATGGCTACACCTTC. Together with reference TRBV30 and TRBJ1-2, the CDR3 gives the full variable domain: SQTIHQWPATLVQPVGSPLSLECTVEGTSNPNLYWYRQAAGRGLQLLFYSVGIGQISSEVPQNLSASRPQDRQFILSSKKLLLSDSGFYLCAWRGTGFKGGYGYTFGSGTRLTVV.